A selection of T cell receptor beta chains follows, all from one sample in a study of chemoradiotherapy in HPV16-positive cancers. Sequencing was performed with immunoSEQ multiplex PCR; in TCRdb, only in-frame clones are kept and a portion is missing. The data show 20,000 to 25,000 clones, more than 75% seen once. The source material was blood, sampled from a patient who underwent chemoradiotherapy. These receptors were taken from a human donor with HPV-associated anogenital cancer. Each CDR3 is given with its conserved first and last residue. D genes are given only for firm matches. Expanded clones get a size class; other rows say once, few or many, or leave the size out.

v_call: TRBV7-9; j_call: TRBJ2-7; clone_size: -; d_call: -; cdr3_aa: CASSFGGSYEQYF; cdr3_nt: TGTGCCAGCAGCTTTGGCGGCTCCTACGAGCAGTACTTC
v_call: TRBV10-1; j_call: TRBJ1-2; clone_size: -; d_call: -; cdr3_aa: CASSPVAGWVYGYTF; cdr3_nt: TGCGCCAGCAGTCCTGTGGCAGGATGGGTCTATGGCTACACCTTC
v_call: TRBV19; j_call: TRBJ1-4; clone_size: -; d_call: TRBD1; cdr3_aa: CASSTGTAREKLFF; cdr3_nt: TGTGCCAGTAGTACCGGGACAGCCCGTGAAAAACTGTTTTTT
v_call: TRBV30; j_call: TRBJ1-5; clone_size: -; d_call: TRBD1; cdr3_aa: CAWSAGTGGQPQHF; cdr3_nt: TGTGCCTGGAGTGCAGGGACAGGGGGTCAGCCCCAGCATTTT
v_call: TRBV10-1; j_call: TRBJ2-7; clone_size: -; d_call: TRBD1; cdr3_aa: CASSGSCGQEEYF; cdr3_nt: TGCGCCAGCAGTGGGTCGTGTGGACAGGAAGAGTACTTC
v_call: TRBV4-3; j_call: TRBJ2-2; clone_size: -; d_call: TRBD2; cdr3_aa: CASSHPRARGGNTGELFF; cdr3_nt: TGCGCCAGCAGCCATCCCCGGGCGCGGGGGGGGAACACCGGGGAGCTGTTTTTT
v_call: TRBV6-6; j_call: TRBJ1-5; clone_size: -; d_call: -; cdr3_aa: CASSYRSNQPQHF; cdr3_nt: TGTGCCAGCAGTTACAGGAGCAATCAGCCCCAGCATTTT
v_call: TRBV6-1; j_call: TRBJ1-2; clone_size: once; d_call: -; cdr3_aa: CASSDTGWVSGYTF; cdr3_nt: TGTGCCAGCAGTGATACTGGTTGGGTGAGCGGCTACACCTTC
v_call: TRBV4-2; j_call: TRBJ2-2; clone_size: -; d_call: -; cdr3_aa: CASSQGGGLTGELFF; cdr3_nt: TGTGCCAGCAGCCAAGGGGGGGGCCTCACCGGGGAGCTGTTTTTT
v_call: TRBV5-6; j_call: TRBJ2-5; clone_size: -; d_call: TRBD1; cdr3_aa: CASIPTGFGETQYF; cdr3_nt: TGTGCCAGCATACCGACAGGGTTCGGGGAGACCCAGTACTTC
v_call: TRBV4-1; j_call: TRBJ2-2; clone_size: -; d_call: TRBD2; cdr3_aa: CASSQDLGLAPGELFF; cdr3_nt: TGCGCCAGCAGCCAAGACCTGGGACTAGCCCCCGGGGAGCTGTTTTTT
v_call: TRBV19; j_call: TRBJ2-2; clone_size: -; d_call: TRBD1; cdr3_aa: CASRRDRGATGELFF; cdr3_nt: TGTGCCAGTAGAAGGGACAGGGGTGCCACCGGGGAGCTGTTTTTT
v_call: TRBV5-1; j_call: TRBJ2-1; clone_size: -; d_call: TRBD2; cdr3_aa: CASSYQQGTLAGPFF; cdr3_nt: TGCGCCAGCAGCTACCAACAGGGTACCCTAGCGGGACCGTTCTTC
v_call: TRBV6-5; j_call: TRBJ1-6; clone_size: -; d_call: -; cdr3_aa: CASSYRGSPLHF; cdr3_nt: TGTGCCAGCAGTTACCGGGGTTCACCCCTCCACTTT
v_call: TRBV30; j_call: TRBJ1-6; clone_size: once; d_call: -; cdr3_aa: CAWSVIVVGNSPLHF; cdr3_nt: TGTGCCTGGAGTGTTATCGTCGTCGGGAATTCACCCCTCCACTTT
v_call: TRBV11-3; j_call: TRBJ2-5; clone_size: -; d_call: TRBD1; cdr3_aa: CASSLGSGGRGETQYF; cdr3_nt: TGTGCCAGCAGCTTAGGCTCAGGGGGCCGGGGAGAGACCCAGTACTTC
v_call: TRBV7-8; j_call: TRBJ1-1; clone_size: -; d_call: -; cdr3_aa: CASILIQGNTEAFF; cdr3_nt: TGTGCCAGCATCCTAATACAGGGGAACACTGAAGCTTTCTTT
v_call: TRBV18; j_call: TRBJ2-1; clone_size: -; d_call: -; cdr3_aa: CASSPPGHNEQFF; cdr3_nt: TGTGCCAGCTCACCACCGGGGCACAATGAGCAGTTCTTC
v_call: TRBV5-4; j_call: TRBJ1-2; clone_size: -; d_call: -; cdr3_aa: CASSLGDRTTGYTF; cdr3_nt: TGTGCCAGCAGCTTGGGGGACCGCACTACGGGCTACACCTTC
v_call: TRBV10-1; j_call: TRBJ2-5; clone_size: -; d_call: -; cdr3_aa: CASSARFQETQYF; cdr3_nt: TGCGCCAGCAGTGCCCGGTTTCAAGAGACCCAGTACTTC
v_call: TRBV18; j_call: TRBJ2-5; clone_size: -; d_call: -; cdr3_aa: CASSPGTQETQYF; cdr3_nt: TGTGCCAGCTCCCCCGGGACACAAGAGACCCAGTACTTC
v_call: TRBV11-2; j_call: TRBJ2-2; clone_size: few; d_call: -; cdr3_aa: CASSLDRGEVFF; cdr3_nt: TGTGCCAGCAGCTTAGATCGGGGAGAGGTGTTTTTT
v_call: TRBV5-1; j_call: TRBJ1-2; clone_size: medium-sized; d_call: -; cdr3_aa: CASSLDRDSYGYTF; cdr3_nt: TGCGCCAGCAGCTTGGACAGGGATTCCTATGGCTACACCTTC
v_call: TRBV19; j_call: TRBJ1-1; clone_size: -; d_call: -; cdr3_aa: CASSISGGAFF; cdr3_nt: TGTGCCAGTAGTATCTCTGGCGGGGCTTTCTTT
v_call: TRBV5-4; j_call: TRBJ2-7; clone_size: -; d_call: TRBD1; cdr3_aa: CASSTGDRDEQYF; cdr3_nt: TGTGCCAGCAGCACCGGGGACAGGGACGAGCAGTACTTC
v_call: TRBV7-9; j_call: TRBJ1-2; clone_size: -; d_call: -; cdr3_aa: CASSPEVGGYTF; cdr3_nt: TGTGCCAGCAGCCCGGAGGTGGGCGGCTACACCTTC
v_call: TRBV4-3; j_call: TRBJ1-1; clone_size: -; d_call: TRBD1; cdr3_aa: CASSQDRGDSMNTEAFF; cdr3_nt: TGCGCCAGCAGCCAAGATCGAGGGGACAGCATGAACACTGAAGCTTTCTTT
v_call: TRBV5-1; j_call: TRBJ2-7; clone_size: -; d_call: -; cdr3_aa: CASSHNRDEQYF; cdr3_nt: TGCGCCAGCAGCCACAACAGGGACGAGCAGTACTTC
v_call: TRBV30; j_call: TRBJ1-1; clone_size: -; d_call: TRBD1; cdr3_aa: CAWSPRDRDTTEAFF; cdr3_nt: TGTGCCTGGAGTCCCCGGGACAGGGACACCACTGAAGCTTTCTTT
v_call: TRBV4-3; j_call: TRBJ2-1; clone_size: -; d_call: TRBD2; cdr3_aa: CASSQGPSGRAGEQFF; cdr3_nt: TGCGCCAGCAGCCAGGGCCCTAGCGGGAGGGCCGGTGAGCAGTTCTTC
v_call: TRBV7-2; j_call: TRBJ2-3; clone_size: -; d_call: -; cdr3_aa: CASTVGPPRHTDTQYF; cdr3_nt: TGTGCCAGCACCGTCGGACCCCCCCGCCACACAGATACGCAGTATTTT
v_call: TRBV19; j_call: TRBJ2-2; clone_size: -; d_call: -; cdr3_aa: CASSMGPTRNTGELFF; cdr3_nt: TGTGCCAGTAGTATGGGACCGACCAGGAACACCGGGGAGCTGTTTTTT
v_call: TRBV10-3; j_call: TRBJ2-2; clone_size: -; d_call: -; cdr3_aa: CAISESAGNTGELFF; cdr3_nt: TGTGCCATCAGTGAGTCGGCAGGGAACACCGGGGAGCTGTTTTTT
v_call: TRBV19; j_call: TRBJ1-1; clone_size: -; d_call: TRBD1; cdr3_aa: CASSTGTEIMDTEAFF; cdr3_nt: TGTGCCAGTTCTACCGGGACAGAAATAATGGACACTGAAGCTTTCTTT
v_call: TRBV13; j_call: TRBJ1-1; clone_size: -; d_call: -; cdr3_aa: CASSARGVVTEAFF; cdr3_nt: TGTGCCAGCAGCGCACGGGGGGTAGTAACTGAAGCTTTCTTT
v_call: TRBV7-3; j_call: TRBJ1-1; clone_size: -; d_call: -; cdr3_aa: CASSFLGGTGSTEAFF; cdr3_nt: TGTGCCAGCAGCTTTCTAGGGGGAACAGGCAGCACTGAAGCTTTCTTT
v_call: TRBV30; j_call: TRBJ2-1; clone_size: -; d_call: TRBD2; cdr3_aa: CALTSGSNNEQFF; cdr3_nt: TGTGCCTTGACTAGCGGTTCTAACAATGAGCAGTTCTTC
v_call: TRBV5-4; j_call: TRBJ2-3; clone_size: -; d_call: TRBD2; cdr3_aa: CASSLGTSGRARKDTQYF; cdr3_nt: TGTGCCAGCAGCTTGGGGACTAGCGGGAGGGCCCGGAAAGATACGCAGTATTTT
v_call: TRBV9; j_call: TRBJ2-2; clone_size: -; d_call: -; cdr3_aa: CASSLESAGELFF; cdr3_nt: TGTGCCAGCAGCCTAGAATCGGCCGGGGAGCTGTTTTTT
v_call: TRBV6-1; j_call: TRBJ2-6; clone_size: few; d_call: TRBD2; cdr3_aa: CASREGLAGASGANVLTF; cdr3_nt: TGTGCCAGCAGAGAAGGACTAGCGGGAGCGTCTGGGGCCAACGTCCTGACTTTC
v_call: TRBV7-2; j_call: TRBJ2-7; clone_size: -; d_call: TRBD2; cdr3_aa: CASSLARSSGGRVYEQYF; cdr3_nt: TGTGCCAGCAGCTTAGCTCGGTCTAGCGGGGGCCGGGTCTACGAGCAGTACTTC
v_call: TRBV4-1; j_call: TRBJ2-2; clone_size: -; d_call: TRBD2; cdr3_aa: CASSRTSGSGTGELFF; cdr3_nt: TGCGCCAGCAGCAGGACTAGCGGGAGTGGTACCGGGGAGCTGTTTTTT
v_call: TRBV7-3; j_call: TRBJ2-3; clone_size: -; d_call: TRBD2; cdr3_aa: CASSSLGLAVTDTQYF; cdr3_nt: TGTGCCAGCAGCTCCTTAGGGCTAGCGGTCACAGATACGCAGTATTTT
v_call: TRBV7-9; j_call: TRBJ2-7; clone_size: -; d_call: -; cdr3_aa: CASSPGGQASYEQYF; cdr3_nt: TGTGCCAGCAGCCCCGGGGGGCAGGCCTCCTACGAGCAGTACTTC
v_call: TRBV19; j_call: TRBJ2-7; clone_size: -; d_call: -; cdr3_aa: CASSKGHWPYEQYF; cdr3_nt: TGTGCCAGTAGTAAGGGGCACTGGCCCTACGAGCAGTACTTC
v_call: TRBV18; j_call: TRBJ1-5; clone_size: -; d_call: -; cdr3_aa: CASSPGDGQPQHF; cdr3_nt: TGTGCCAGCTCACCAGGGGACGGTCAGCCCCAGCATTTT
v_call: TRBV5-6; j_call: TRBJ2-1; clone_size: -; d_call: -; cdr3_aa: CASSLTAKNEQFF; cdr3_nt: TGTGCCAGCAGCTTGACGGCAAAAAATGAGCAGTTCTTC
v_call: TRBV6-5; j_call: TRBJ2-6; clone_size: -; d_call: -; cdr3_aa: CASTDRLAGANVLTF; cdr3_nt: TGTGCCAGCACCGACCGGTTGGCTGGGGCCAACGTCCTGACTTTC
v_call: TRBV28; j_call: TRBJ1-1; clone_size: -; d_call: -; cdr3_aa: CASILWGGRAGEAFF; cdr3_nt: TGTGCCAGCATCCTATGGGGGGGACGTGCTGGTGAAGCTTTCTTT
v_call: TRBV30; j_call: TRBJ1-2; clone_size: -; d_call: -; cdr3_aa: CAWRSSVGAYYGYTF; cdr3_nt: TGTGCCTGGCGATCGTCTGTGGGAGCATACTATGGCTACACCTTC
v_call: TRBV29-1; j_call: TRBJ2-3; clone_size: -; d_call: -; cdr3_aa: CSASTYTGTDTQYF; cdr3_nt: TGCAGCGCTTCCACCTACACCGGCACAGATACGCAGTATTTT
v_call: TRBV30; j_call: TRBJ1-1; clone_size: -; d_call: -; cdr3_aa: CAWSPLGGHGNTEAFF; cdr3_nt: TGTGCCTGGAGCCCTCTGGGGGGGCATGGGAACACTGAAGCTTTCTTT
v_call: TRBV7-2; j_call: TRBJ2-2; clone_size: -; d_call: -; cdr3_aa: CASSLRITDAGELFF; cdr3_nt: TGTGCCAGCAGCTTAAGGATTACGGACGCCGGGGAGCTGTTTTTT
v_call: TRBV9; j_call: TRBJ1-1; clone_size: -; d_call: -; cdr3_aa: CASSQTPGANTEAFF; cdr3_nt: TGTGCCAGCAGCCAGACCCCGGGGGCGAACACTGAAGCTTTCTTT
v_call: TRBV28; j_call: TRBJ2-5; clone_size: -; d_call: TRBD1; cdr3_aa: CASSLQGQGIETQYF; cdr3_nt: TGTGCCAGCAGTTTACAGGGACAGGGAATAGAGACCCAGTACTTC
v_call: TRBV7-9; j_call: TRBJ2-5; clone_size: -; d_call: TRBD2; cdr3_aa: CASSSPNGGSLEETQYF; cdr3_nt: TGTGCCAGCAGCTCACCGAATGGCGGGAGTCTGGAAGAGACCCAGTACTTC
v_call: TRBV7-2; j_call: TRBJ2-5; clone_size: few; d_call: TRBD1; cdr3_aa: CASSRTGRETQYF; cdr3_nt: TGTGCCAGCAGCAGGACAGGGAGGGAGACCCAGTACTTC
v_call: TRBV27; j_call: TRBJ1-5; clone_size: -; d_call: TRBD1; cdr3_aa: CASSLEGQGYGQPQHF; cdr3_nt: TGTGCCAGCAGTTTAGAGGGACAGGGGTATGGGCAGCCCCAGCATTTT